This TCR beta chain was observed in a study of cytomegalovirus exposure and HLA in healthy donors. Whole-study context: Drawn from HLA-typed donors, tens of millions of unique TCRs were held in an early data release.

This CDR3 is built from 14 residues. Germline assignment: CDR1 SNHLY and CDR2 FYNNEI. Deletions cut 3 bases from V and 3 bases from J, with 11 bases between. In the case of this clone: Its antigen is still unknown.

At the time of sampling, donors were nominally healthy, though unrecorded immune exposures were likely. It was with 60 Vbeta and 13 Jbeta primers that the PCR ran. TCRdb's copy holds only in-frame clones and misses some; the assay was immunoSEQ multiplex PCR. This sample has more than 140,000 clones, with roughly 82% found just once. Study findings and constraints: In a later analysis, HLA-associated TCR beta chains were more clonally expanded than equally common others. Rare sequences made up most TCRs, while some public TCRs were found in many donors.

The chain joins TRBV2 to TRBJ1-2; D ambiguous. The TCR originated in a young man in good health and CMV-seropositive. Sequencing was carried out using PBMCs. The chain's CDR3 is CASSEGGLYYGYTF. Written as DNA, the CDR3 is TGTGCCAGCAGTGAGGGAGGGCTCTACTATGGCTACACCTTC.